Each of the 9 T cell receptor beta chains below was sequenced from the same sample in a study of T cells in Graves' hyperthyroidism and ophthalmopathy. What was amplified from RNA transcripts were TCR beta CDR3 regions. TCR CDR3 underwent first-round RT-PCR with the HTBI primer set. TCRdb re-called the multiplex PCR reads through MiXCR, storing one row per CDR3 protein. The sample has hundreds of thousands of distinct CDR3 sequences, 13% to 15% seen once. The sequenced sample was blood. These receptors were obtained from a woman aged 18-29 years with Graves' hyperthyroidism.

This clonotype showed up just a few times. The CDR3 spells CASTRTDWNNEKLFF. CDR3 DNA: TGTGCCAGCACCAGGACGGACTGGAACAATGAAAAACTGTTTTTT. The chain links TRBV28 to TRBJ1-4, with D hard to call. The germline V and J ends were trimmed by 7 bases and 5 bases, with 17 bases remaining between them. The CDR3 runs to 15 residues. CDR1 is MDHEN and CDR2 is SYDVKM in the germline V gene.

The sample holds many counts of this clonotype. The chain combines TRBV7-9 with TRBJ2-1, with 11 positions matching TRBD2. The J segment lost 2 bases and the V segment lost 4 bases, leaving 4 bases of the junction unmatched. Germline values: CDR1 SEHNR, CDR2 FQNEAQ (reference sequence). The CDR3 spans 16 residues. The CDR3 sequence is CASSSLAGGPYNEQFF. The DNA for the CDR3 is TGTGCCAGCAGCTCCTTAGCGGGAGGGCCCTACAATGAGCAGTTCTTC.

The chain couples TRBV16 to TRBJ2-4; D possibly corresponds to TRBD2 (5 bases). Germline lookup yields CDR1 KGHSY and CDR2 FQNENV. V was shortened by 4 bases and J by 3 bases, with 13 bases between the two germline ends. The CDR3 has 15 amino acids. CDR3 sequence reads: CASSPTPRGKNIQYF. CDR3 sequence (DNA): TGTGCCAGCAGCCCCACCCCACGGGGCAAAAACATTCAGTACTTC.

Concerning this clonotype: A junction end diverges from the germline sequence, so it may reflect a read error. The CDR3 sequence: CASRLTTGELLF. DNA for the CDR3: TGTGCCAGCCGCCTCACTACCGGGGAGCTGCTTTTT. V gene TRBV7-8 combines with J gene TRBJ2-2, with D perhaps TRBD2 (5 bases). The CDR3 sequence is 12 residues long. The V gene's germline CDR1 is SGHVS and CDR2 FQNEAQ.

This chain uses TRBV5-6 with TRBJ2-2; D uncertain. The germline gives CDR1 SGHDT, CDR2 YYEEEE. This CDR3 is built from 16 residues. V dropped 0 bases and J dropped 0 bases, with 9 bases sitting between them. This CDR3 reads CASSLVRSTNTGELFF. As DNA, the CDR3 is TGTGCCAGCAGCTTGGTTAGATCTACGAACACCGGGGAGCTGTTTTTT.

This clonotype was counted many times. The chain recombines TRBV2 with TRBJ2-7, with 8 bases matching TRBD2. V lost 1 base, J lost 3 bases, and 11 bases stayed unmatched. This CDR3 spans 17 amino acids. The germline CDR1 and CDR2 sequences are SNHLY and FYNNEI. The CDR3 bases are TGTGCCAGCAGTGAAGTAGTAGCGGGAAGTACGGTCTACGAGCAGTACTTC. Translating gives CASSEVVAGSTVYEQYF.

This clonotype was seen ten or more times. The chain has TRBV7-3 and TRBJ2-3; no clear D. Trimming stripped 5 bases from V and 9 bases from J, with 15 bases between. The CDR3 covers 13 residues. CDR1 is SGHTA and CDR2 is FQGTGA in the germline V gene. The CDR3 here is CASSPRPLGTQYF. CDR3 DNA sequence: TGTGCCAGCAGCCCTCGACCCCTTGGGACGCAGTATTTT.

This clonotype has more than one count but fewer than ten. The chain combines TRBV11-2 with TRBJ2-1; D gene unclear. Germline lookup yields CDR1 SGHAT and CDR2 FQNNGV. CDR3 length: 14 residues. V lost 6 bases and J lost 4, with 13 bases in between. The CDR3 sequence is CASSFPYGYNEQFF. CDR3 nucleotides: TGTGCCAGCAGTTTTCCCTACGGGTACAATGAGCAGTTCTTC. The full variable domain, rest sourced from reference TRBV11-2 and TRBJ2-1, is EAGVAQSPRYKIIEKRQSVAFWCNPISGHATLYWYQQILGQGPKLLIQFQNNGVVDDSQLPKDRFSAERLKGVDSTLKIQPAKLEDSAVYLCASSFPYGYNEQFFGPGTRLTVL.

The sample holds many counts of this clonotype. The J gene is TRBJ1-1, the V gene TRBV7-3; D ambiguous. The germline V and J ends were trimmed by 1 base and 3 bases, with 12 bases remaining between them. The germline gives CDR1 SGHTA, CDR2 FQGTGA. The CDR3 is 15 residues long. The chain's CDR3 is CASSLNPLGDTEAFF. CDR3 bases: TGTGCCAGCAGCTTAAACCCTCTCGGGGACACTGAAGCTTTCTTT.